Below are 32 T cell receptor beta chains sequenced from a single sample in a study of CXCR3-negative and CXCR3-positive naive CD8 T cells. The study made its TRB cDNA libraries by 5' RACE, adding UMI labels. After re-calling the 5' RACE reads, TCRdb lists one entry per CDR3 protein, DNA absent. The specimen's table records tens of thousands of distinct CDR3 sequences. Sequencing was carried out using naive CXCR3- CD8+ T cells from blood. Subset of the sample: CD45RO-CCR7+CD27+CD95- naive CD8+ T cells lacking CXCR3 (TNR3-). Source of these receptors: a human donor in good health. Some clones in this sample may be carry-over from other donors' samples.

The CDR3 spells CASSLAHVGASGVYNEQFF. The chain joins TRBV7-8 to TRBJ2-1; TCRdb lists TRBD2, though no DNA is available to test this call. This CDR3 spans 19 amino acids. Germline V gene sequence: CDR1 SGHVS, CDR2 FQNEAQ.

This rearrangement joins TRBV21-1 to TRBJ2-3; without DNA, the TCRdb call of TRBD2 cannot be checked. TRBV21-1 is a documented pseudogene. The CDR3 length is 17 residues. This CDR3 reads CASSDDSLALSTDTQYF.

This chain uses TRBV6-5 with TRBJ2-2; with no DNA, the TCRdb D assignment of TRBD2 cannot be verified. Germline assignment: CDR1 MNHEY and CDR2 SVGAGI. The CDR3 is 17 residues long. The CDR3 sequence: CASRMAIAGGNTGELFF.

J is TRBJ2-7 and V is TRBV20-1; the D call of TRBD1 rests on TCRdb alone, since no DNA is present to check it. The CDR3 runs 15 residues. The germline CDR1 and CDR2 sequences are DFQATT and SNEGSKA (reference sequence). Here the CDR3 reads CSARVETGDPYEQYF.

This chain links TRBV27 with TRBJ2-7; checking the TCRdb D call of TRBD1 is not possible without DNA. Germline V lookup: CDR1 MNHEY, CDR2 SMNVEV (reference sequence). The CDR3 spans 16 residues. The CDR3 reads CASSLRGAVGTYEQYF.

J is TRBJ1-4 and V is TRBV6-6. The germline V gene encodes CDR1 MNHNY and CDR2 SVGAGI (reference sequence). The CDR3 spans 14 residues. Here the CDR3 reads CASSYWDSNEKLFF.

The CDR3 sequence: CRDEPIEVYNEQFF. The chain combines TRBV29-1 with TRBJ2-1. The CDR3 extends over 14 amino acids. In germline, CDR1 is SQVTM, CDR2 ANQGSEA.

The chain combines TRBV3-1 with TRBJ2-2; TCRdb's assignment of TRBD1 cannot be checked, as there is no DNA. The CDR3 is 19 residues long. The V gene's germline CDR1 is LGHDT and CDR2 YNNKEL (reference sequence). The CDR3 spells CASSLDILRDKPNTGELFF.

The chain combines TRBV11-2 with TRBJ2-1. In germline, CDR1 is SGHAT, CDR2 FQNNGV. This CDR3 is 15 amino acids long. The CDR3 region is CASSLGPGMRNELFF.

This chain joins TRBV7-9 and TRBJ1-1; TCRdb reports TRBD1, a call that lacks DNA to check it against. Germline loops: CDR1 SEHNR, CDR2 FQNEAQ (reference sequence). The CDR3 runs to 15 residues. The CDR3 is CASSSVTDRLNEAFF.

The V and J genes are TRBV20-1 and TRBJ2-7; TCRdb's assignment of TRBD1 cannot be checked, as there is no DNA. CDR3 length: 15 amino acids. The germline CDR1 and CDR2 sequences are DFQATT and SNEGSKA (reference sequence). The CDR3 here is CSAEDPDWGGLEQYF.

The rearrangement links TRBV28 to TRBJ2-7; TCRdb selects TRBD1, and the lack of DNA leaves this call unchecked. Germline CDR1 and CDR2: MDHEN and SYDVKM. The length of the CDR3 is 14 residues. The CDR3 loop is CASSSRPPNYEQYF.

The chain carries TRBV6-5 and TRBJ2-2. Looked up from germline, CDR1 is MNHEY and CDR2 is SVGAGI. This CDR3 contains 14 residues. CDR3 region: CASSYSEVTAELFF.

The V gene is TRBV19, the J gene TRBJ1-1. Germline CDR1 LNHDA, CDR2 SQIVND (reference sequence). This CDR3 has 14 residues. The CDR3 spells CASSIDSEYTEAFF.

The J gene is TRBJ2-1, the V gene TRBV20-1; TCRdb designates TRBD2, a call that cannot be tested without DNA. CDR3 length equals 17 residues. Per the germline V gene, CDR1 is DFQATT and CDR2 is SNEGSKA (reference sequence). The CDR3 region is CSARDRFSGYSYNEQFF.

The CDR3 sequence: CASSPNYEQYF. The V call is TRBV7-9, the J call TRBJ2-7. The CDR3 has 11 amino acids. From germline, CDR1 is SEHNR and CDR2 FQNEAQ (reference sequence).

V and J are TRBV14 and TRBJ2-1; TCRdb outputs TRBD1, but without DNA this stays unchecked. Germline V gives CDR1 SGHDN, CDR2 FVKESK. The CDR3 totals 16 residues. The CDR3 spells CASSQLVTGWSDEQFF.

The gene calls are TRBV7-9 and TRBJ2-7; TCRdb calls TRBD2, which cannot be checked without DNA. Germline V gene data show CDR1 as SEHNR and CDR2 as FQNEAQ (reference sequence). The CDR3 runs to 14 residues. The CDR3: CASSLEAAGYEQYF.

V is TRBV3-1 and J is TRBJ1-1. Looked up from germline, CDR1 is LGHDT and CDR2 is YNNKEL (reference sequence). The CDR3 loop spans 13 amino acids. The CDR3 loop reads CASSQGRSFEAFF.

This chain uses TRBV4-2 with TRBJ2-7; as DNA is missing, the TRBD2 call by TCRdb cannot be tested. The germline V gene has CDR1 LGHNA and CDR2 YNFKEQ. The CDR3 is made up of 16 amino acids. This chain's CDR3 is CASSQGLAVEAYEQYF.

V usage is TRBV7-9 and J usage is TRBJ1-5. The CDR3 loop spans 14 amino acids. Germline CDR1 reads SEHNR; CDR2 reads FQNEAQ (reference sequence). The CDR3 reads CASSLSEPNQPQHF. Full variable domain (rest looked up from reference TRBV7-9 and TRBJ1-5): DTGVSQNPRHKITKRGQNVTFRCDPISEHNRLYWYRQTLGQGPEFLTYFQNEAQLEKSRLLSDRFSAERPKGSFSTLEIQRTEQGDSAMYLCASSLSEPNQPQHFGDGTRLSIL.

The chain carries TRBV11-2 and TRBJ1-2; the D call from TCRdb, TRBD1, cannot be confirmed without DNA. Germline lookup yields CDR1 SGHAT and CDR2 FQNNGV. CDR3 length: 13 residues. This chain's CDR3 is CASGPEGVFGYTF.

This chain connects TRBV11-2 to TRBJ2-7; TCRdb's D call, TRBD1, is unchecked because there is no DNA. The germline V gene has CDR1 SGHAT and CDR2 FQNNGV. This CDR3 is built from 15 residues. The CDR3 sequence is CASSLDAGQGFEQYF.

The chain links TRBV29-1 to TRBJ1-2; the D call from TCRdb, TRBD1, cannot be confirmed without DNA. The V gene's germline CDR1 is SQVTM and CDR2 ANQGSEA. The CDR3 spans 15 residues. CDR3 in amino acids: CSVEFGAGVNYGYTF.

The genes are TRBV29-1 and TRBJ2-7; TCRdb names TRBD1, which stays unverified in the absence of DNA. CDR1 and CDR2 from the germline V gene are SQVTM and ANQGSEA. The CDR3 extends over 13 amino acids. CDR3 sequence reads: CSVADRAAYEQYF.

This sequence joins TRBV23-1 and TRBJ1-2; the TRBD1 assignment by TCRdb is unverifiable without DNA. TRBV23-1 is an ORF, with its function uncertain. The length of the CDR3 is 16 residues. The CDR3 spells CASSLQAGHCNYGYTF.

The chain joins TRBV29-1 to TRBJ1-1; TCRdb picks TRBD1, but there is no DNA to check that call. CDR1 is SQVTM, CDR2 ANQGSEA, per germline. This CDR3 is built from 12 residues. The CDR3 spells CSVSTGGTEAFF. The full variable domain, with the rest looked up from reference TRBV29-1 and TRBJ1-1, is SAVISQKPSRDICQRGTSLTIQCQVDSQVTMMFWYRQQPGQSLTLIATANQGSEATYESGFVIDKFPISRPNLTFSTLTVSNMSPEDSSIYLCSVSTGGTEAFFGQGTRLTVV.

The chain has TRBV4-1 and TRBJ1-5; as DNA is missing, the TRBD1 call by TCRdb cannot be tested. The CDR3 contains 16 residues. Germline V gene data show CDR1 as MGHRA and CDR2 as YSYEKL. The CDR3 sequence: CASSQRPGGDGQPQHF.

The chain combines TRBV10-2 with TRBJ1-1; no DNA is available, so the TRBD1 call from TCRdb remains unchecked. The CDR3 totals 14 residues. The germline CDR1 and CDR2 sequences are WSHSY and SAAADI. CDR3 protein: CASSDAGAHTEAFF.

The gene calls are TRBV29-1 and TRBJ2-7. Germline CDR1 reads SQVTM; CDR2 reads ANQGSEA. CDR3 length: 11 amino acids. This CDR3 is CSGLDGYEQYF.

CDR3 sequence reads: CASSERGALNTEAFF. The chain uses TRBV6-1 and TRBJ1-1; TCRdb returns TRBD1, unconfirmable since there is no DNA. CDR1 and CDR2 (germline): MNHNS, SASEGT. CDR3 length: 15 residues.

The CDR3 sequence is CASSLVWGSGTDTQYF. The chain has TRBV5-1 and TRBJ2-3; the TRBD1 assignment by TCRdb is unverifiable without DNA. CDR1 and CDR2 from the germline V gene are SGHRS and YFSETQ. The CDR3 spans 16 residues.